This TCR beta chain derives from a study of CD8 T cells in Susac syndrome. TEMRA cells underwent FACS enrichment and CD8+ and CD4+ T cells underwent negative isolation. Random hexamers primed reverse transcription of roughly 0.45 to 1 ug RNA. From the immunoSEQ multiplex PCR reads, TCRdb called clonotypes with MiXCR, one entry per CDR3 protein. The sample shows approximately 150,000 distinct CDR3 sequences, over 85% of them seen only once. Germline values: CDR1 SGHNT, CDR2 YYREEE (reference sequence). The CDR3 contains 13 residues. V lost 4 bases, J lost 4 bases, and 11 bases lay in between. This clonotype has a handful of counts.

The chain employs TRBV5-4 and TRBJ2-5; D uncertain. The sequenced material came from CD4+ T cells from PBMCs. The clonotype was recovered from a human donor with multiple sclerosis. The CDR3 DNA reads TGTGCCAGCAGCACCCCAGGTGGAGAGACCCAGTACTTC. Protein product: CASSTPGGETQYF.